This TCR beta chain was sequenced during a study of blood T cell repertoires in COVID-19. Germline assignment: CDR1 MNHEY and CDR2 SVGAGI. V dropped 2 bases and J dropped 7; count of bases not matched to a gene: 9. This CDR3 has 15 amino acids. Libraries were prepared by immunoSEQ multiplex PCR; TCRdb keeps only in-frame clonotypes and omits some of them. The profile shows over 85,000 clones, 85% to 90% of them singletons. The sequence derives from a woman in her fifties or sixties with acute or convalescent COVID-19. This chain joins TRBV6-5 and TRBJ1-2; 8 nucleotides line up with TRBD1. The material sequenced was peripheral blood. The chain's CDR3 is CASSYTGQGAAGYTF. In nucleotides, the CDR3 is TGTGCCAGCAGTTACACCGGTCAGGGGGCGGCTGGCTACACCTTC.